A selection of T cell receptor beta chains follows, all from one sample in a study of shared clonotypes between healthy human individuals. Sequencing used immunoSEQ multiplex PCR; TCRdb keeps in-frame clones, though not all of them. Seen here are about 750,000 clones, nearly 95% observed once, and the top ten hold 24%. The sequencing input was naive CD8+ T cells sorted from blood. These receptors all stem from a young man in good health. Each CDR3 is given with its conserved first and last residue. The D gene is left open where the match is weak. Expanded clones get a size class; other rows say once, few or many, or leave the size out.

j_gene	len	abundance	v_gene	d_gene	CDR3nt	CDR3aa
TRBJ2-7	16	NA	TRBV5-1	TRBD1	TGCGCCAGCAGCTTAATTCGAGACAGGGTAGGTCACGAGCAGTACTTC	CASSLIRDRVGHEQYF
TRBJ1-1	14	few	TRBV7-9	NA	TGTGCCAGCAGCTCCTGGACAGCCAACACTGAAGCTTTCTTT	CASSSWTANTEAFF
TRBJ2-7	14	NA	TRBV15	NA	TGTGCCACCAGCAGAAGGGACGGCTCCTACGAGCAGTACTTC	CATSRRDGSYEQYF
TRBJ1-1	14	NA	TRBV7-6	NA	TGTGCCAGCAGCGCAGACAACCTGAACACTGAAGCTTTCTTT	CASSADNLNTEAFF
TRBJ2-7	16	NA	TRBV6-1	NA	TGTGCCAGCAGTGAACTCGCGGGGACAGCAGTCTACGAGCAGTACTTC	CASSELAGTAVYEQYF
TRBJ1-5	13	NA	TRBV27	NA	TGTGCCAGCAGTGCCCTATGGGATCAGCCCCAGCATTTT	CASSALWDQPQHF
TRBJ2-7	15	NA	TRBV27	TRBD2	TGTGCCAGCAGTTTTGGGACTAGCGGGTCCTACGAGCAGTACTTC	CASSFGTSGSYEQYF
TRBJ2-1	12	NA	TRBV27	NA	TGTGCCAGCAGTCAGGGTAGGAATGAGCAGTTCTTC	CASSQGRNEQFF
TRBJ2-5	12	NA	TRBV12-5	NA	TGTGCTAGTGGTTTGGGAAGGGAGACCCAGTACTTC	CASGLGRETQYF
TRBJ2-5	15	NA	TRBV6-5	TRBD2	TGTGCCAGCAGTCAGGGACTAGCGGGAAGGGAGACCCAGTACTTC	CASSQGLAGRETQYF
TRBJ1-1	16	NA	TRBV7-9	NA	TGTGCCAGCAGCTTACTCTTTCATGGTAGTAACACTGAAGCTTTCTTT	CASSLLFHGSNTEAFF
TRBJ2-7	13	NA	TRBV9	NA	TGTGCCAGCAGCGTAGGCGGCCCCTACGAGCAGTACTTC	CASSVGGPYEQYF
TRBJ2-1	17	few	TRBV7-6	TRBD2	TGTGCCAGCAGCCAATCCAATAGCGGGAGAAACTACAATGAGCAGTTCTTC	CASSQSNSGRNYNEQFF
TRBJ1-5	14	NA	TRBV27	TRBD1	TGTGCCACACAGGCAGGGGGGGTCAATCAGCCCCAGCATTTT	CATQAGGVNQPQHF
TRBJ2-1	14	NA	TRBV30	NA	TGTGCCTGGACCCCCGGCATCGGGCATACTGAGCAGTTCTTC	CAWTPGIGHTEQFF
TRBJ2-5	17	many	TRBV5-6	NA	TGTGCCAGCAGCCCCCGGGCCTACCATACCAACGAAGAGACCCAGTACTTC	CASSPRAYHTNEETQYF
TRBJ2-5	14	NA	TRBV5-1	NA	TGCGCCAGCTGGGGTGGCGGTTCTGGAGAGACCCAGTACTTC	CASWGGGSGETQYF
TRBJ2-1	14	NA	TRBV28	NA	TGTGCCAGCACCGCCCGAGTACCCTACAATGAGCAGTTCTTC	CASTARVPYNEQFF
TRBJ2-1	13	NA	TRBV27	NA	TGTGCCAGCAGAAGAAGCCTTAACAATGAGCAGTTCTTC	CASRRSLNNEQFF
TRBJ2-3	16	NA	TRBV18	TRBD2	TGTGCCAGCTCCAACGCCTTAGCGGGTAACACAGATACGCAGTATTTT	CASSNALAGNTDTQYF
TRBJ2-7	14	NA	TRBV27	TRBD1	TGTGCCAGCACCCTCCGGGACAGCTTTTACGAGCAGTACTTC	CASTLRDSFYEQYF
TRBJ2-1	16	NA	TRBV10-1	NA	TGCGCCAGCAGTGAGTGGCCAGGGCAGACCTACAATGAGCAGTTCTTC	CASSEWPGQTYNEQFF
TRBJ2-7	14	NA	TRBV18	TRBD1	TGTGCCAGCTCATCGGACAGGGGGCTGTACGAGCAGTACTTC	CASSSDRGLYEQYF
TRBJ2-7	15	NA	TRBV4-3	NA	TGCGCCAGCAGCCAAGACGGGTCTAGTATCTACGAGCAGTACTTC	CASSQDGSSIYEQYF
TRBJ2-7	13	NA	TRBV19	NA	TGTGCCAGTAGTATTGGTGGACTGTACGAGCAGTACTTC	CASSIGGLYEQYF
TRBJ2-2	15	NA	TRBV7-9	NA	TGTGCCAGCAGCTTACGCCAGGCGAACACCGGGGAGCTGTTTTTT	CASSLRQANTGELFF
TRBJ1-1	13	NA	TRBV2	NA	TGTGCCAGTTACAGGGCGACGAACACTGAAGCTTTCTTT	CASYRATNTEAFF
TRBJ2-3	13	NA	TRBV13	NA	TGTGCCAGCAGCCGCTCTAGCACAGATACGCAGTATTTT	CASSRSSTDTQYF
TRBJ2-1	18	NA	TRBV4-3	TRBD2	TGCGCCAGCAGCCAAGTTGACGATTTAGCGGGAGGCTACAATGAGCAGTTCTTC	CASSQVDDLAGGYNEQFF